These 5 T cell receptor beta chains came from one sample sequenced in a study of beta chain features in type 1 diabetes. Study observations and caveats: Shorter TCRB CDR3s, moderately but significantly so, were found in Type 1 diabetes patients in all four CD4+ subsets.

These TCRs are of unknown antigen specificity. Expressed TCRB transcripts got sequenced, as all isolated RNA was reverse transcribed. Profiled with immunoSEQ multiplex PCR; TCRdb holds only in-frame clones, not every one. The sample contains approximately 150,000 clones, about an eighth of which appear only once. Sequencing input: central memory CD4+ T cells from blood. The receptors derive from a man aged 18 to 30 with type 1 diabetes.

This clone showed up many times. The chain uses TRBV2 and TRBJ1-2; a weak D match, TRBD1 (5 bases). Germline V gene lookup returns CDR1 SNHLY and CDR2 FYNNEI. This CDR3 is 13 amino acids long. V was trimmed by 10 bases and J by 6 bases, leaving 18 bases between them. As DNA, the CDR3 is TGTGCCACTACCGAGAGGGAAGGGGATGGCTACACCTTC. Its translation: CATTEREGDGYTF.

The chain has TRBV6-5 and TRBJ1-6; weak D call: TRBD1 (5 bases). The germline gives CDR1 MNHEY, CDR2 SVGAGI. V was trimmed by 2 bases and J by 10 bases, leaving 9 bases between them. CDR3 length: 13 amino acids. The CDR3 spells CASSYGRDSPLHF. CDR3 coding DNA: TGTGCCAGCAGTTACGGAAGGGACTCACCCCTCCACTTT.

In nucleotides, the CDR3 is TGTGCCAGCAGCCCCCTAGGCGCTAGCGGGGTATACAATGAGCAGTTCTTC. It yields the protein CASSPLGASGVYNEQFF. This chain uses TRBV9 with TRBJ2-1, with 9 bases that match TRBD2. This CDR3 has 17 amino acids. V gave up 4 bases and J gave up 4 bases; unmatched junction bases: 12. CDR1 and CDR2 (germline): SGDLS, YYNGEE.

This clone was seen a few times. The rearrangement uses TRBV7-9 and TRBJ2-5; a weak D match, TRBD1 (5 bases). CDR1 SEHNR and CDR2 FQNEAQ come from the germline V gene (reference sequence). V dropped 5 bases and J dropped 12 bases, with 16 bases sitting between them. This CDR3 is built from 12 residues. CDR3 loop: CASSQATGRKYF. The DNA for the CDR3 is TGTGCCAGCAGCCAAGCCACAGGACGGAAGTACTTC.

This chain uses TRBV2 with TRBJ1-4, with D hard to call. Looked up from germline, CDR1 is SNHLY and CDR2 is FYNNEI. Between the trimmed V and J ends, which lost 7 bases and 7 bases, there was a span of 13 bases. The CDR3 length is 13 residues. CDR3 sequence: CASTRGVGEKLFF. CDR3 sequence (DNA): TGTGCCAGCACACGGGGTGTAGGTGAAAAACTGTTTTTT.